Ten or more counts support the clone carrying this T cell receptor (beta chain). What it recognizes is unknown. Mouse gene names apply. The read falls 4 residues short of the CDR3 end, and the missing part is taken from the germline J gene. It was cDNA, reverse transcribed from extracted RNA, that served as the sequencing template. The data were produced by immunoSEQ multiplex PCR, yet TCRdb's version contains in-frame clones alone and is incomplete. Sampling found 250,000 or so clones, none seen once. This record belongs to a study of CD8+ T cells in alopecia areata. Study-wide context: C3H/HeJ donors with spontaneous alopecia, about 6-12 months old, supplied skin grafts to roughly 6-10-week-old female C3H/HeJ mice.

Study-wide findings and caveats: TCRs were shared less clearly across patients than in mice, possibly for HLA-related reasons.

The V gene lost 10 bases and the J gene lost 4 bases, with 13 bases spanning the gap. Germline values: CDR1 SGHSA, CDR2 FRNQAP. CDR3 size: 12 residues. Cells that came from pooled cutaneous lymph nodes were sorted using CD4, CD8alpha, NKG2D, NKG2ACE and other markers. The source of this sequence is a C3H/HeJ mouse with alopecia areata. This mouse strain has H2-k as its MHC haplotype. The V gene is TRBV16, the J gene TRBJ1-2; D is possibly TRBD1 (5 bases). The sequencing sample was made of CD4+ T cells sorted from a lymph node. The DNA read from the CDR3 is TGTGCAACCCCCTCAGGGTTCTCC. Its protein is CATPSGFS. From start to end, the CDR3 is CATPSGFSDYTF.